Listed below are T cell receptor beta chains from one sample, sequenced in a study of T cells in tuberculosis. The method was immunoSEQ multiplex PCR; TCRdb's version includes in-frame clones alone and lacks a portion of them. The sample lists roughly 30,000 clones, approximately 93% occurring once. The sample comprised PBMCs. Receptors originate from a donor between 10 and 35 years old with latent tuberculosis or without tuberculosis infection. Each CDR3 is given with its conserved first and last residue. The D gene is left open where the match is weak. Rows may omit the clone size; those that give it use once, few, many or a size class.

>NA|TRBJ2-1|NA|TRBV9
TGTGCCAGCAGCCCTCCAGACTCTTTTAATGAGCAGTTCTTC
CASSPPDSFNEQFF
>TRBD1|TRBJ1-5|NA|TRBV4-3
TGCGCCAGCAGCCAAGAGTTTCCGGACAGGATAAATCAGCCCCAGCATTTT
CASSQEFPDRINQPQHF
>TRBD2|TRBJ2-5|NA|TRBV7-6
TGTGCCAGCGGGACTAGCGGGGGGGAGACCCAGTACTTC
CASGTSGGETQYF
>NA|TRBJ2-3|NA|TRBV5-1
TGCGCCAGCAGCTTGTACAGGGACACAGATACGCAGTATTTT
CASSLYRDTDTQYF
>TRBD1|TRBJ2-2|NA|TRBV11-2
TGTGCCAGCAGCTTCACAGGGGCCGGGGAGCTGTTTTTT
CASSFTGAGELFF
>NA|TRBJ2-7|NA|TRBV7-6
TGTGCCAGCAGCTATCAGGACGAGCAGTACTTC
CASSYQDEQYF
>NA|TRBJ2-7|NA|TRBV6-1
TGTGCCAGCAGACAGTCCTACGAGCAGTACTTC
CASRQSYEQYF
>TRBD2|TRBJ2-3|NA|TRBV7-2
TGTGCCAGCAGCTTAAGAGCGGGAGACACAGATACGCAGTATTTT
CASSLRAGDTDTQYF
>TRBD1|TRBJ1-5|few|TRBV7-2
TGTGCCAGCAGCTTAGCTGGGACAGGGGTAAATCAGCCCCAGCATTTT
CASSLAGTGVNQPQHF
>NA|TRBJ1-2|NA|TRBV9
TGTGCCAGCAGCGCCTCACAGGGACCCCTTTGGTATGGCTACACCTTC
CASSASQGPLWYGYTF
>TRBD2|TRBJ2-7|NA|TRBV4-3
TGCGCCAGCAGCCAAGCCGGGACTAGCGGGGACTACGAGCAGTACTTC
CASSQAGTSGDYEQYF
>NA|TRBJ2-7|NA|TRBV6-5
TGTGCCAGCAGTTCCACGAGCTACGAGCAGTACTTC
CASSSTSYEQYF
>TRBD1|TRBJ1-1|few|TRBV4-3
TGCGCCAGCAGCCGGGACAGGGAGTTCGACACTGAAGCTTTCTTT
CASSRDREFDTEAFF
>TRBD1|TRBJ2-2|NA|TRBV28
TGTGCCAGCAGTTTAGGGGGCGGGACAGGGGACGTCGGGGAGCTGTTTTTT
CASSLGGGTGDVGELFF
>NA|TRBJ1-6|NA|TRBV9
TGTGCCAGCAGCGTAGAGGCAGGGTATACACCCCTCCACTTT
CASSVEAGYTPLHF
>NA|TRBJ2-5|NA|TRBV15
TGTGCCACCAGCAGAGCTCAAGAGACCCAGTACTTC
CATSRAQETQYF
>TRBD1|TRBJ1-5|NA|TRBV19
TGTGCCAGTAGCCGGGGACAGGCCGGTTCTCAGCCCCAGCATTTT
CASSRGQAGSQPQHF
>TRBD1|TRBJ2-1|NA|TRBV7-9
TGTGCCAGCAGCCAGCCCGGGACAGGGTATAATGAGCAGTTCTTC
CASSQPGTGYNEQFF
>NA|TRBJ1-1|once|TRBV27
TGTGCCAGCAGTTTATTGAGGAACACTGAAGCTTTCTTT
CASSLLRNTEAFF
>NA|TRBJ2-5|few|TRBV7-7
TGTGCCAGCAGCGTAGGACAGAAAGAGACCCAGTACTTC
CASSVGQKETQYF
>NA|TRBJ2-1|NA|TRBV27
TGTGCCAGCAGTTTGACAGGCGAGCAGTTCTTC
CASSLTGEQFF
>TRBD1|TRBJ2-1|NA|TRBV14
TGTGCCAGCAGCCTGGAGGGTCCAGGGGGCTGGAATGAGCAGTTCTTC
CASSLEGPGGWNEQFF
>NA|TRBJ2-7|NA|TRBV4-1
TGCGCCAGCAGCCCCGGCCCGGGTGCCTCCTACGAGCAGTACTTC
CASSPGPGASYEQYF
>NA|TRBJ2-5|NA|TRBV28
TGTGCCAGCAGTTTGCCGTTGGGACTCTATTACGAGACCCAGTACTTC
CASSLPLGLYYETQYF
>NA|TRBJ2-7|NA|TRBV28
TGTGCCAGCAGGGGCAGGGGCGCAAGCTACGAGCAGTACTTC
CASRGRGASYEQYF
>NA|TRBJ1-4|NA|TRBV7-9
TGTGCCAGCAGTCGACAGGAGCTCCTTAAACTGTTTTTT
CASSRQELLKLFF
>NA|TRBJ2-3|NA|TRBV7-9
TGTGCCAGCAGCCCAACCCAGGGTACTCCTAGCACAGATACGCAGTATTTT
CASSPTQGTPSTDTQYF
>TRBD1|TRBJ2-2|NA|TRBV13
TGTGCCAGCAGCGCGCTATGGTGGGACAGACAGCCGAACACCGGGGAGCTGTTTTTT
CASSALWWDRQPNTGELFF